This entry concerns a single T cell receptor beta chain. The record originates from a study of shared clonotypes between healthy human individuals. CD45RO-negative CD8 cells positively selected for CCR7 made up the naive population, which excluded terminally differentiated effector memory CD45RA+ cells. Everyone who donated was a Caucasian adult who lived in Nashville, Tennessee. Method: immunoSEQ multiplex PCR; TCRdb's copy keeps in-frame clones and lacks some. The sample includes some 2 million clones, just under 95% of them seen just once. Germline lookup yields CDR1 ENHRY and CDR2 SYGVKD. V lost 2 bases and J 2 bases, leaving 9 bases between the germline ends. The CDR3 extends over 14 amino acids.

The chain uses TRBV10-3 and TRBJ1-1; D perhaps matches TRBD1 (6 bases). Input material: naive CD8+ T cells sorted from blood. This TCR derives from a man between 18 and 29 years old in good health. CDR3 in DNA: TGTGCCATCAGTGAGGAAGGGGGTAACACTGAAGCTTTCTTT. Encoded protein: CAISEEGGNTEAFF.